This T cell receptor (beta chain) was found in a study of vaccination and CD4 T cells after COVID-19. As for treatment: 10-day PBMC culture with coronavirus spike peptide pools or control peptides (ViraFEST assay). Cultured CD4+ T cell DNA underwent sequencing with the Oncomine TCR Beta short-read assay. Using its own MiXCR run on the PCR reads, TCRdb lists one record per CDR3 protein. Among more than 3,500 distinct CDR3 sequences listed, 37% were seen once. On this clonotype itself: The antigen is not known.

The sample in question was CD4+ T cells from blood, cultured in vitro, obtained after SARS-CoV-2 vaccination. The receptor was isolated from a human donor who had recovered from COVID-19.

CDR3 region: CASSGTSGFNYNEQFF. The CDR3 bases are TGTGCCAGCAGTGGGACTAGCGGGTTTAACTACAATGAGCAGTTCTTC. This chain uses TRBV6-4 with TRBJ2-1, with 11 nucleotides matching TRBD2. Germline loops: CDR1 MRHNA, CDR2 SNTAGT. This CDR3 is 16 amino acids long. The trim removed 4 bases at V and 3 bases at J, leaving 5 bases unmatched.